The text below deals with one T cell receptor (beta chain). Its target is unknown. Germline V gene sequence: CDR1 MNHEY, CDR2 SVGEGT. CDR3 size: 14 residues. The germline V and J ends were trimmed by 5 bases and 8 bases, with 16 bases remaining between them. TCRdb re-called the 5' RACE reads with MiXCR, one entry per CDR3 protein. The table records over 600,000 distinct CDR3 sequences, about 20% of them present only once. This specimen comes from a study of identical twins. Study-level points and caveats: Analyses of zero insertions could be partly confounded by invariant MAIT and iNKT cells. Shared out-of-frame alpha sequences (those common to twins) showed excess low generation probability.

The data also belong to a second study, concerning T cells expressing NK-cell markers. Turning to that study: One observes that, in a handful of donors, these clonotypes were also the leading ones within the CD3+CD56-NKG2C+ fraction.

The specimen was PBMCs. V gene TRBV6-2 or TRBV6-3 combines with J gene TRBJ2-1, with D possibly matching TRBD1 (6 bases). This TCR came from a woman under 30 in good health. For the CDR3, the DNA is TGTGCCAGCAGTAAGGTCCCGCCAGGGGATGAGCAGTTCTTC. Protein sequence: CASSKVPPGDEQFF.